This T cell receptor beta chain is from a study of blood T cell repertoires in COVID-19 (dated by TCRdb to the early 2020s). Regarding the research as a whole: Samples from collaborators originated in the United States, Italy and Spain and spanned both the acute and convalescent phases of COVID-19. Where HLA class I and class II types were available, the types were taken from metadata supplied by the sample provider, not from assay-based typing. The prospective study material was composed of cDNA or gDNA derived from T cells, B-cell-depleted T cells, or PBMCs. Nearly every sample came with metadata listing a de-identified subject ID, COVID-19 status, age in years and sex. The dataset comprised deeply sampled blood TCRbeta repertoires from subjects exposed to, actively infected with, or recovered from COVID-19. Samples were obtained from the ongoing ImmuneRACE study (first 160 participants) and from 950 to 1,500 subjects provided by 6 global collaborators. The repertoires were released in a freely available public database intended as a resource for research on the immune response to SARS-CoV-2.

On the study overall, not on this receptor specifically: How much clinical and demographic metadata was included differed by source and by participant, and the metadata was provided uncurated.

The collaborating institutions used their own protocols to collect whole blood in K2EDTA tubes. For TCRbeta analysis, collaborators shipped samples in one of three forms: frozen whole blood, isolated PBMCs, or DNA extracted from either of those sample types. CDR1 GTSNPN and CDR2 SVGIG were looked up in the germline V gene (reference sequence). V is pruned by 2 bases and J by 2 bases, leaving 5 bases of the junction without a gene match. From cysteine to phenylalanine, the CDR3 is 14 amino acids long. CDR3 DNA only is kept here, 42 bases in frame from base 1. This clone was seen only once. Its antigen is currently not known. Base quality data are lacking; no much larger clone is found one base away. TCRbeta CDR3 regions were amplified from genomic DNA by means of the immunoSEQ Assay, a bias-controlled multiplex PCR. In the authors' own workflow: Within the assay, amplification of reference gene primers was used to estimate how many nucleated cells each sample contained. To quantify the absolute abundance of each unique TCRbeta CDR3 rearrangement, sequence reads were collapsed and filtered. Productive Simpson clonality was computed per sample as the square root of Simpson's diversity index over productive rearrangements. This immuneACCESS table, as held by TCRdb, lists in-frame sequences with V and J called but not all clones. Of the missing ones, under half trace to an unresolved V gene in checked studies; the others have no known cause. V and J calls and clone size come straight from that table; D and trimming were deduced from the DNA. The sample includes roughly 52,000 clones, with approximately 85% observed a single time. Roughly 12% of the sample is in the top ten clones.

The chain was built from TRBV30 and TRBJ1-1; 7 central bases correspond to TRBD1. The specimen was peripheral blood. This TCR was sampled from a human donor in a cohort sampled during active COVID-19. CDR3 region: CAWSRDSSNTEAFF. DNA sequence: TGTGCCTGGAGTAGGGACAGCTCAAACACTGAAGCTTTCTTT. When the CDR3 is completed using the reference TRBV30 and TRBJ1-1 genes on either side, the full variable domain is SQTIHQWPATLVQPVGSPLSLECTVEGTSNPNLYWYRQAAGRGLQLLFYSVGIGQISSEVPQNLSASRPQDRQFILSSKKLLLSDSGFYLCAWSRDSSNTEAFFGQGTRLTVV.